A single sample is the source of the 21 T cell receptor beta chains below, sequenced in a study of T-cell memory formation after mild COVID-19. TCRdb used MiXCR to reprocess the 5' RACE reads, holding one entry per CDR3 protein. The sample lists roughly 250,000 distinct CDR3 sequences, roughly 15% seen once, with approximately 3.5% in the top ten. The sequenced sample was PBMCs or a T cell subset sorted from them (not recorded which). The receptors here all came from a young man who had mild COVID-19 (a few samples of this study predate the infection). Cell type and time point are not known.

This clonotype was recorded many times. This chain connects TRBV20-1 to TRBJ2-7; D not certain. The germline V gene has CDR1 DFQATT and CDR2 SNEGSKA (reference sequence). This CDR3 is 13 amino acids long. V shed 3 bases and J shed 1 base, with 10 bases lying between them. This CDR3 is CSARHTYSYEQYF. The CDR3 bases are TGCAGTGCTAGGCACACCTATTCCTACGAGCAGTACTTC.

Only a few counts were recorded for this clonotype. The chain recombines TRBV4-3 with TRBJ1-2; D is possibly TRBD1 (6 bases). With 2 bases removed from V and 7 bases from J, the gap between germline ends came to 11 bases. This CDR3 comprises 13 residues. Per germline, CDR1 LGHNA and CDR2 YSLEER. The CDR3 is CASSQNYRVGYTF. Written as DNA, the CDR3 is TGCGCCAGCAGCCAAAACTACAGGGTTGGCTACACCTTC.

The chain has TRBV7-9 and TRBJ1-2; no clear D gene. This CDR3 has 15 amino acids. V lost 4 bases, J lost 1 base, and 13 bases lay in between. Per germline, CDR1 SEHNR and CDR2 FQNEAQ (reference sequence). The CDR3, as DNA: TGTGCCAGCAGCTCGCGGGCAGCGGATAACTATGGCTACACCTTC. It yields the protein CASSSRAADNYGYTF.

This clonotype was recorded a few times. V is TRBV3-1 and J is TRBJ2-5; D remains ambiguous. CDR3 length: 13 amino acids. Deletions cut 4 bases from V and 5 bases from J, with 11 bases between. CDR1 and CDR2 (germline): LGHDT, YNNKEL (reference sequence). CDR3 residues: CASSLAPPETQYF. Written as DNA, the CDR3 is TGTGCCAGCAGCCTAGCTCCCCCTGAGACCCAGTACTTC.

The chain links TRBV29-1 to TRBJ2-1; 7 bases are a match to TRBD2. CDR3 length equals 13 residues. Germline CDR1 and CDR2: SQVTM and ANQGSEA. After removal of 3 bases from V and 2 bases from J, the junction contained 1 base not matched to a gene. The CDR3, as DNA: TGCAGCGTTGAGGCGGGGGCCTACAATGAGCAGTTCTTC. Its protein product is CSVEAGAYNEQFF.

This clonotype has only one observation. The chain employs TRBV24-1 and TRBJ2-7; either TRBD1 or TRBD2 may supply D (5 bases each). Germline CDR1 is KGHDR and CDR2 is SFDVKD. The CDR3 has 12 amino acids. V lost 11 bases, J lost 5 bases, and 15 bases lay in between. The chain's CDR3 is CAREGESDEQYV. DNA of the CDR3: TGTGCCAGGGAAGGGGAGTCCGACGAGCAGTACGTC.

In this sample, this clonotype turned up a few times. The V and J genes are TRBV6-1 and TRBJ1-5, with D unresolved. Germline CDR1 reads MNHNS; CDR2 reads SASEGT. The CDR3 spans 13 residues. The V end was cut by 2 bases, the J end by 3 bases, with 5 bases between. The CDR3 loop reads CASSELDNQPQHF. The CDR3 bases are TGTGCCAGCAGTGAACTCGACAATCAGCCCCAGCATTTT.

This clonotype was counted a few times. The chain joins TRBV9 to TRBJ1-5; 7 bases line up with TRBD1. The trim removed 4 bases at V and 6 bases at J, leaving 13 bases unmatched. Looked up from germline, CDR1 is SGDLS and CDR2 is YYNGEE. This CDR3 has 16 amino acids. The CDR3 DNA follows: TGTGCCAGCAGCCCGGGGGACAGTCGGCACGCTCAGCCCCAGCATTTT. It yields the protein CASSPGDSRHAQPQHF.

This clonotype was observed a few times. J is TRBJ2-3 and V is TRBV20-1; 10 nucleotides align to TRBD2. Looked up from germline, CDR1 is DFQATT and CDR2 is SNEGSKA (reference sequence). Trimming at V came to 3 bases and at J to 5 bases, leaving 8 bases not matched to a gene. The CDR3 consists of 15 residues. CDR3 in amino acids: CSASKRGGRLDTQYF. The CDR3 DNA reads TGCAGTGCTAGCAAGCGGGGGGGCCGGTTAGATACGCAGTATTTT.

The chain couples TRBV6-6 to TRBJ2-3; 11 bases line up with TRBD1. V shed 2 bases and J 3 bases; nucleotides not matched to a gene: 1. Germline loops: CDR1 MNHNY, CDR2 SVGAGI (reference sequence). The CDR3 consists of 15 residues. The CDR3 is CASSYGQGATDTQYF. The CDR3 DNA sequence: TGTGCCAGCAGTTACGGACAGGGGGCGACAGATACGCAGTATTTT.

This clonotype was observed many times. V and J are TRBV5-1 and TRBJ2-1, with D perhaps matching TRBD2 (6 bases). This CDR3 region has 16 residues. CDR1 is SGHRS, CDR2 YFSETQ, per germline. Trimming stripped 4 bases from V and 2 bases from J, with 16 bases between. This CDR3 is CASSPTPRETYNEQFF. DNA for the CDR3: TGCGCCAGCAGCCCTACACCACGGGAGACCTACAATGAGCAGTTCTTC.

This chain connects TRBV27 to TRBJ2-7; possibly TRBD1 or TRBD2 for D (5 bases each). In germline, CDR1 is MNHEY, CDR2 SMNVEV (reference sequence). Between the trimmed V and J ends, which lost 7 bases and 2 bases, there was a span of 21 bases. The CDR3 runs 16 residues. CDR3 coding DNA: TGTGCCAGCACCCCCCTAGCCTCCCAGGGCACCTACGAGCAGTACTTC. Its translation is CASTPLASQGTYEQYF.

V usage is TRBV2 and J usage is TRBJ1-2; D uncertain. There are 13 residues in the CDR3. Germline CDR1 SNHLY, CDR2 FYNNEI. The V gene lost 3 bases and the J gene lost 3 bases, with 8 bases spanning the gap. For the CDR3, the DNA is TGTGCCAGCAGTGAGAACAGCCACTATGGCTACACCTTC. This codes for CASSENSHYGYTF.

This clonotype was picked up a small number of times. The chain recombines TRBV6-2 or TRBV6-3 with TRBJ1-1; D is perhaps TRBD1 (5 bases). V was trimmed by 2 bases and J by 3 bases, leaving 10 bases between them. The CDR3 runs to 14 residues. Germline CDR1 is MNHEY and CDR2 is SVGEGT. This CDR3 is CASSYRQGDTEAFF. The DNA for the CDR3 is TGTGCCAGCAGTTACAGGCAGGGAGACACTGAAGCTTTCTTT.

The sample holds many counts of this clonotype. The J gene is TRBJ1-2, the V gene TRBV10-3, with D possibly being TRBD1 (5 bases). V dropped 8 bases and J dropped 8 bases, with 15 bases sitting between them. This CDR3 is 12 amino acids long. The germline V gene encodes CDR1 ENHRY and CDR2 SYGVKD. This chain's CDR3 is CAIRVGGSGYTF. The CDR3 DNA reads as TGTGCCATCCGCGTTGGGGGAAGCGGCTACACCTTC.

V is TRBV4-1 and J is TRBJ1-4; TRBD1 agrees at 7 bases. V shed 1 base and J 0 bases; nucleotides not matched to a gene: 2. This CDR3 is 16 amino acids long. CDR1 and CDR2 (germline): MGHRA, YSYEKL. As DNA, the CDR3 is TGCGCCAGCAGCCAAGGGGACAGACCAACTAATGAAAAACTGTTTTTT. This translates into CASSQGDRPTNEKLFF.

This chain connects TRBV6-2 or TRBV6-3 to TRBJ2-7; D is possibly TRBD1 or TRBD2 (6 bases each). Trimming removed 10 bases from V and 2 bases from J, with 15 bases in between. Looked up from germline, CDR1 is MNHEY and CDR2 is SVGEGT. This CDR3 is built from 13 residues. The CDR3 reads CATGSRGTYEQYF. The CDR3, as DNA: TGTGCCACCGGGAGCAGGGGAACCTACGAGCAGTACTTC.

This clonotype has just a few counts. The V call is TRBV12-3 or TRBV12-4, the J call TRBJ1-4; D uncertain. With 3 bases removed from V and 8 bases from J, the gap between germline ends came to 10 bases. This CDR3 has 13 residues. As DNA, the CDR3 is TGTGCCAGCAGTTTTCTCTTTGGAGAAAAACTGTTTTTT. Translating it yields CASSFLFGEKLFF.

This clonotype was picked up one time. The chain uses TRBV10-3 and TRBJ1-3; 9 positions match TRBD1. The germline gives CDR1 ENHRY, CDR2 SYGVKD. The CDR3 has 15 amino acids. V dropped 7 bases and J dropped 0; count of bases not matched to a gene: 4. The CDR3 region is CAITRTGASGNTIYF. The CDR3 DNA sequence: TGTGCCATCACTCGGACAGGGGCCTCTGGAAACACCATATATTTT.

The V call is TRBV18, the J call TRBJ2-6; D is unresolved. The length of the CDR3 is 17 residues. Germline loops: CDR1 KGHSH, CDR2 LQKENI. V was shortened by 5 bases and J by 0 bases, with 14 bases between the two germline ends. This chain's CDR3 is CASSWGTANSGANVLTF. The CDR3 DNA reads TGTGCCAGCTCATGGGGAACAGCCAACTCTGGGGCCAACGTCCTGACTTTC.

CDR3 protein: CASSPYSYNEQFF. The CDR3 coding sequence is TGTGCCAGCAGCCCCTACTCCTACAATGAGCAGTTCTTC. J is TRBJ2-1 and V is TRBV7-2; D is uncertain. The CDR3 totals 13 residues. The ends were cut back, 5 bases at V and 0 bases at J, with 5 bases in the middle. CDR1 is SGHTA and CDR2 is FQGNSA in the germline V gene.